These T cell receptor beta chains were read from a single sample in a study of blood T cell repertoires in COVID-19. Profiled with immunoSEQ multiplex PCR; TCRdb holds only in-frame clones, not every one. The sample records around 360,000 clones, 87% being singletons. Sample: PBMCs or T cells enriched from blood (not recorded which). Receptor source: a woman aged 25 to 39 who had recovered from COVID-19. The CDR3 runs from the conserved cysteine through the conserved F or W. The D gene is left open where the match is weak. Clone sizes are given selectively: once, few, many, or a class where the clone is expanded.

v_gene,d_gene,len,j_gene,abundance,CDR3nt,CDR3aa
TRBV5-1,.,14,TRBJ1-3,.,TGCGCCAGCAGCTTCGGGACACAAGGAAACACCATATATTTT,CASSFGTQGNTIYF
TRBV5-5,TRBD2,16,TRBJ2-7,few,TGTGCCAGCAGCTTCCGAGCGGGAGGGAGCTCCTACGAGCAGTACTTC,CASSFRAGGSSYEQYF
TRBV19,.,12,TRBJ1-2,.,TGTGCCAGTAGGGAAGCGGTATATGGCTACACCTTC,CASREAVYGYTF
TRBV5-1,.,14,TRBJ2-3,.,TGCGCCAGCAGCTTCGGCCAGGAGGCAGATACGCAGTATTTT,CASSFGQEADTQYF
TRBV2,TRBD2,18,TRBJ2-3,.,TGTGCCAGCAGTGGCCCCTCGAGCGGGGCCCTTAGCACAGATACGCAGTATTTT,CASSGPSSGALSTDTQYF
TRBV2,.,12,TRBJ2-7,.,TGTGCCAGCAGTGATCTGGCCTGGGAGCAGTACTTC,CASSDLAWEQYF
TRBV12-3/TRBV12-4,.,13,TRBJ1-3,few,TGTGCCAGCAGTGCGCGGAACGGAAACACCATATATTTT,CASSARNGNTIYF
TRBV5-1,TRBD2,15,TRBJ2-7,few,TGCGCCAGCAGCTTGGGACTAGCGGGATTCTACGAGCAGTACTTC,CASSLGLAGFYEQYF
TRBV5-1,.,14,TRBJ2-2,.,TGCGCCAGCAGCTTGAGACAGAGAACCGGGGAGCTGTTTTTT,CASSLRQRTGELFF
TRBV6-1,.,13,TRBJ1-1,.,TGTGCCAGCAGTGAACATCAGGGCCGGGAAGCTTTCTTT,CASSEHQGREAFF
TRBV5-1,.,13,TRBJ2-5,.,TGCGCCAGCAGCTTGGTTCTCCAAGAGACCCAGTACTTC,CASSLVLQETQYF
TRBV3-1/TRBV3-2,TRBD1,14,TRBJ2-7,.,TGTGCCAGCAGCCCTGGGACAGGATCCTACGAGCAGTACTTC,CASSPGTGSYEQYF
TRBV9,TRBD1,14,TRBJ1-1,once,TGTGCCAGCAGCGGGGGGGACAGCTATTCTGAAGCTTTCTTT,CASSGGDSYSEAFF
TRBV29-1,TRBD2,13,TRBJ2-7,.,TGCAGCGTTGCACTAGCGCTAGCCTACGAGCAGTACTTC,CSVALALAYEQYF
TRBV5-1,.,18,TRBJ1-2,.,TGCGCCAGCAGCTTGGAAGGGGTTGCAGGGGTGGAGAGCTATGGCTACACCTTC,CASSLEGVAGVESYGYTF
TRBV4-1,.,16,TRBJ2-3,.,TGCGCCAGCAGCCATTCCAGGGCGGGATTGAGCTATACGCAGTATTTT,CASSHSRAGLSYTQYF
TRBV4-1,.,17,TRBJ2-7,.,TGCGCCAGCAGCCAAGTGGCAGCGGAGTGGCAACCCTACGAGCAGTACTTC,CASSQVAAEWQPYEQYF